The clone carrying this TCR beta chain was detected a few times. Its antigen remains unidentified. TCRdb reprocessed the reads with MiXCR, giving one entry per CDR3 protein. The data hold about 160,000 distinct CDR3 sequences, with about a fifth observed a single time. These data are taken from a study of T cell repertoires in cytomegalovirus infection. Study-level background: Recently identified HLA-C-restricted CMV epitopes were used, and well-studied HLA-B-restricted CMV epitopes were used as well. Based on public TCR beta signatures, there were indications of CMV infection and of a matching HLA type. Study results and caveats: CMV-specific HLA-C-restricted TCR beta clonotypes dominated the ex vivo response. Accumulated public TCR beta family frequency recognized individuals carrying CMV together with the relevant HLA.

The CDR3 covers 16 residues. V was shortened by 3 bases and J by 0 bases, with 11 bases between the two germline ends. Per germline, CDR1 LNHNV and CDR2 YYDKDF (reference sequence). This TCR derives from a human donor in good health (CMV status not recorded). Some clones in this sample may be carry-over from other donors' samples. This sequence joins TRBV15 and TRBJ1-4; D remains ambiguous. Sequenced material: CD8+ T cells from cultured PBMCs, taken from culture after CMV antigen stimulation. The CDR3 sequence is CATSSLFTTTNEKLFF. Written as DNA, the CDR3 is TGTGCCACCAGCAGCCTCTTTACTACAACTAATGAAAAACTGTTTTTT.